The 10 T cell receptor beta chains given below trace back to one sample, sequenced in a study of early T cells in non-severe SARS-CoV-2 infection. MiXCR, applied by TCRdb to the 5' RACE reads, yields one record per CDR3 protein. This table holds about 60,000 distinct CDR3 sequences, 8.5% to 10% found once. Sequencing was performed on whole blood. The receptors come from an adult who was a healthcare worker with PCR-confirmed SARS-CoV-2 infection or an uninfected control (not recorded which).

There are a few counts of this clonotype. V and J are TRBV10-3 and TRBJ2-7; TRBD2 aligns across 10 bases. Trimming took 4 bases from V and 2 from J; bases not matched to a gene: 2. From germline, CDR1 is ENHRY and CDR2 SYGVKD. The CDR3 sequence is 14 residues long. The CDR3 loop reads CAISASGRAYEQYF. In DNA, the CDR3 is TGTGCCATCAGTGCCAGCGGGAGGGCCTACGAGCAGTACTTC.

This clonotype was recorded many times. The chain has TRBV20-1 and TRBJ2-1, with 9 positions matching TRBD1. The CDR3 length is 14 residues. The V segment lost 6 bases and the J segment 6 bases; nucleotides outside the gene matches: 9. Germline-derived CDR1 and CDR2 are DFQATT and SNEGSKA (reference sequence). The DNA for the CDR3 is TGCAGTGCCCCTCCGGGGACAGGGCGCAATGAGCAGTTCTTC. Protein: CSAPPGTGRNEQFF.

This chain links TRBV20-1 with TRBJ1-2; tentative D call: TRBD1 (6 bases). V lost 1 base and J lost 8, with 17 bases in between. This CDR3 contains 14 residues. Looked up from germline, CDR1 is DFQATT and CDR2 is SNEGSKA (reference sequence). CDR3: CSARAIGGREGYTF. In DNA form, the CDR3 reads TGCAGTGCTAGAGCGATTGGGGGGCGCGAGGGCTACACCTTC.

The sample holds a few counts of this clonotype. This chain connects TRBV11-2 to TRBJ2-5, with D possibly matching TRBD2 (5 bases). CDR1 SGHAT and CDR2 FQNNGV come from the germline V gene. V was pared by 1 base and J by 2 bases, with 8 bases between. This CDR3 region has 14 residues. CDR3 residues: CASSLVPGQETQYF. DNA for the CDR3: TGTGCCAGCAGCTTAGTGCCGGGACAAGAGACCCAGTACTTC. Together with reference TRBV11-2 and TRBJ2-5, the CDR3 gives the full variable domain: EAGVAQSPRYKIIEKRQSVAFWCNPISGHATLYWYQQILGQGPKLLIQFQNNGVVDDSQLPKDRFSAERLKGVDSTLKIQPAKLEDSAVYLCASSLVPGQETQYFGPGTRLLVL.

This clonotype was detected many times. The rearrangement joins TRBV6-6 to TRBJ2-3, with a tentative D call TRBD2 (6 bases). The CDR3 spans 14 residues. Germline CDR1 MNHNY, CDR2 SVGAGI (reference sequence). Trimming removed 8 bases from V and 2 bases from J, with 14 bases in between. This CDR3 is CASRGVGLTDTQYF. The CDR3 DNA reads as TGTGCCAGCCGCGGGGTCGGCCTCACAGATACGCAGTATTTT.

This clonotype appeared many times. This chain links TRBV5-1 with TRBJ2-5; the match to TRBD2 covers 12 bases. V shed 4 bases, J shed 0 bases, and the junction held 7 bases outside the gene matches. Germline CDR1 and CDR2: SGHRS and YFSETQ. The CDR3 covers 17 residues. The CDR3 region has the DNA TGCGCCAGCAGCCCCCACGGACTAGCGGGAAACCAAGAGACCCAGTACTTC. It yields the protein CASSPHGLAGNQETQYF.

This clonotype was seen more than once but under ten times. V usage is TRBV18 and J usage is TRBJ2-7, with 16 positions matching TRBD2. V lost 2 bases to trimming and J lost 0 bases; unmatched junction nucleotides: 1. The germline CDR1 and CDR2 sequences are KGHSH and LQKENI. CDR3 length equals 17 residues. The CDR3 here is CASSPGTSGRASYEQYF. For the CDR3, the DNA is TGTGCCAGCTCACCAGGGACTAGCGGGAGGGCCTCCTACGAGCAGTACTTC.

This clonotype was picked up many times. The V call is TRBV12-3 or TRBV12-4, the J call TRBJ1-2; D is unresolved. Trimming removed 5 bases at V and 4 bases at J, with 14 bases between. There are 14 residues in the CDR3. The CDR3 region has the DNA TGTGCCAGCAGTCCAACAGCTAACTTCTATGGCTACACCTTC. Encoded protein: CASSPTANFYGYTF.

This clonotype occurred a few times. This rearrangement joins TRBV3-1 to TRBJ2-1; the D call may be TRBD1 or TRBD2 (5 bases each). CDR1 and CDR2 (germline): LGHDT, YNNKEL (reference sequence). This CDR3 region has 16 residues. Trimming pared 5 bases from V and 0 bases from J, leaving 14 bases between. CDR3 residues: CASSLQPGSSYNEQFF. As DNA, the CDR3 is TGTGCCAGCAGCTTACAACCAGGGAGCTCCTACAATGAGCAGTTCTTC.

The CDR3 sequence is CSPYTPIKNEQFF. As DNA, the CDR3 is TGCAGCCCCTATACCCCTATCAAAAATGAGCAGTTCTTC. The chain couples TRBV29-1 to TRBJ2-1; no clear D. The CDR3 is 13 amino acids. The germline CDR1 and CDR2 sequences are SQVTM and ANQGSEA. V dropped 8 bases and J dropped 7 bases, with 18 bases sitting between them.